This T cell receptor beta chain was recovered during a study of blood T cells in healthy people across ages (dated by TCRdb to the mid-2010s). Turning to the overall study: In model experiments, template switching captured roughly one uniquely barcoded TCR beta cDNA molecule for every two T cells. To track age-related changes in TCR beta repertoire diversity, the study relied on deep sequencing normalized with unique cDNA molecular identifiers. The study analyzed two additional independent replicas of 1 million unique cDNA reads from the same blood draw for two donors, one aged 18 to 30 and one aged 80 or older. The donors were split into four age groups: young (average around 17 years), middle-aged (about 40), aged (more than 60) and long-lived (82). Donors of different ages were randomly distributed across sequencing lanes to avoid experimental bias. Broad study findings and their caveats: Because the CMV infection status of the donors was unknown, age-related changes in expanded clonotypes may potentially have been confounded. Compared with the aged group, the long-lived group had more naive CD4+ T cells, fewer expanded clones and increased TCR diversity, suggesting age selection. The percentage of naive T cells measured by flow cytometry correlated strongly with observed TCR beta diversity. Estimates of total diversity based on one million sequenced T cells were regarded as lower bounds and as underestimates. Bulk unsorted PBMC profiling prevented conclusive comparison of naive and antigen-experienced compartments. Observed TCR beta diversity per million T cells fell roughly linearly with age, and a significant reduction was already apparent by age roughly 41.

A remark on this clonotype: This receptor's antigen is unknown. No qualities accompany the bases; no much larger clone lies one base away.

The library relied on 5' RACE. The instrument was an Illumina HiSeq 2500. A second about 7 to 12 cycle PCR used a sample-barcoded 5' primer and a J-beta primer mix. Each TCR beta cDNA molecule received a unique molecular identifier from a template-switch 5' adaptor carrying 12 random nucleotides. Each sample yielded at least 2.5 million CDR3-containing paired-end reads. The Mint cDNA synthesis kit, primed by a TRBC-specific oligonucleotide, was used to synthesize first-strand cDNA from all RNA. After uracil-DNA glycosylase treatment, a first 18-cycle PCR used universal primers M1SS and BC2_uni_R on all cDNA. On the study's bioinformatics: Normalization of each sample was performed by random selection of 1 million high-quality reads, each carrying a distinct molecular identifier. Instead of being binned into consensus sequences, reads with shared molecular identifiers were discarded. MiTCR, set to a Q25 quality threshold and the strictest error-elimination algorithm, was used for CDR3 identification, clonotype clustering and error correction. A nonparametric unseen species model using Euler transformation provided a lower-bound estimate of total TCR beta diversity. TCRdb took the public reads, trimmed them with fastp at Q25, ran MiXCR for clone calling and kept in-frame beta chains. Duplicate CDR3 protein sequences are folded into a single record with the most common DNA and genes. What appears here as the V and J calls and clone size reflects TCRdb's work, not the paper's. This sample holds over a million distinct CDR3 sequences; roughly 40% were observed only once. The ten largest clonotypes hold 7% to 9% of the sample.

Systemically healthy Caucasian individuals from Russia, roughly 40 in total and aged about 6 to 100 years, were included as donors. Ten milliliters of peripheral blood were drawn from each donor into EDTA-treated Vacutainer tubes. PBMCs were isolated by Ficoll-Paque density-gradient centrifugation, with at least 7 million obtained per sample. Total RNA, at least 5.5 micrograms per sample, was extracted from PBMCs with Trizol reagent. For every donor, flow cytometry on a PBMC aliquot measured the percentage of naive CD45RAhigh/CD27high T cells. CDR3 length: 15 amino acids, cysteine to phenylalanine. The only DNA kept is the CDR3, 45 bases in frame from the first base. Trimming takes 1 base from V and 5 bases from J, and the germline ends sit 14 bases apart. CDR1 and CDR2 are drawn from the germline V gene: MNHNS, SASEGT.

The sequenced sample consisted of blood. The rearrangement joined TRBV6-1 to TRBJ1-2; the D segment cannot be called with confidence. The TCR comes from a woman aged 18-29 years in good health. The CDR3 in this case is CASSEGAGLDYGYTF. The DNA sequence follows: TGTGCCAGCAGTGAAGGGGCCGGGTTGGATTATGGCTACACCTTC.